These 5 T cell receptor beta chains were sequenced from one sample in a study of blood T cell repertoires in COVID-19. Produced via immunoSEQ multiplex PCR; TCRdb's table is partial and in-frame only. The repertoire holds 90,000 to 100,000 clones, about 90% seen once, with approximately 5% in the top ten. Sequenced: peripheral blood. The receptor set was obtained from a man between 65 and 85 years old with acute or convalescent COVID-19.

CDR3 nucleotides: TGTGCCAGCTCACCCCCGACAGGGGCAGAGACCCAGTACTTC. It is translated as CASSPPTGAETQYF. V and J are TRBV18 and TRBJ2-5; 8 bases are shared with TRBD1. The germline CDR1 and CDR2 sequences are KGHSH and LQKENI. After removal of 3 bases from V and 4 bases from J, the junction contained 4 bases not matched to a gene. The CDR3 is 14 residues long.

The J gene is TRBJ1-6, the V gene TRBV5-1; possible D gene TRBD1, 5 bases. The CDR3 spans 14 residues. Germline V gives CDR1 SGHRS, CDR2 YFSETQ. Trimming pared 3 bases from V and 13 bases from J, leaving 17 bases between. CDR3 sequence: CASSSGLLSRPLHF. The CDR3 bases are TGCGCCAGCAGCTCGGGACTCCTTTCGCGGCCCCTCCACTTT.

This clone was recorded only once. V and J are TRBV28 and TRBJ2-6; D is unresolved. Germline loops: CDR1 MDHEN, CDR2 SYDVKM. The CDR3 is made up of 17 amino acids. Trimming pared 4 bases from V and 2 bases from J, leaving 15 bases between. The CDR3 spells CASSSPGRFAGANVLTF. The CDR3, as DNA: TGTGCCAGCAGTTCCCCTGGCAGGTTCGCTGGGGCCAACGTCCTGACTTTC.

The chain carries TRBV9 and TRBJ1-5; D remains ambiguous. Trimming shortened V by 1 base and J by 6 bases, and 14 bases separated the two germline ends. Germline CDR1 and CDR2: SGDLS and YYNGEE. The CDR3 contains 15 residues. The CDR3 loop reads CASSVSIAAGQPQHF. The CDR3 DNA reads TGTGCCAGCAGCGTAAGTATTGCTGCCGGTCAGCCCCAGCATTTT.

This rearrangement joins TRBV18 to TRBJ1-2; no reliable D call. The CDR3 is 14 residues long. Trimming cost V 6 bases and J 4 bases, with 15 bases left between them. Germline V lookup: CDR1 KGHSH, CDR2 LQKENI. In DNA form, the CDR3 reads TGTGCCAGCTCTCCCCTGCCGCAGGTCTATGGCTACACCTTC. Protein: CASSPLPQVYGYTF.